Detailed here is one TCR beta chain. Its antigen is unknown. This record belongs to a study of T cells after posttransplantation cyclophosphamide. Findings and caveats of the study: Later post-transplant blood repertoires were often dominated by donor CD8+ memory clones. Skin or GI-infiltrating T cells shared few TRB sequences with blood. Recipient CMV seropositivity and CMV reactivation strongly tracked TRB clonality.

V shed 1 base and J shed 0 bases, with 4 bases lying between them. The CDR3 is 13 amino acids. Germline assignment: CDR1 SGHDN and CDR2 FVKESK. Treatment was busulfan-fludarabine conditioning, a marrow graft, and cyclophosphamide on days +3 and +4. TCRdb keeps only in-frame clones here, not all; method: immunoSEQ multiplex PCR. The table has 5,500 to 6,500 clones, 82% seen once. V gene TRBV14 combines with J gene TRBJ2-7; D unclear. The sequences come from CD8+ T cells sorted from PBMCs, collected approximately 45 months after allogeneic stem cell transplant with posttransplant cyclophosphamide. This TCR was sampled from a female patient between 50 and 60 years old who received an allogeneic stem cell transplant from a related donor, was CMV-positive, and had no GVHD. These T cells may partly come from the graft donor. CDR3 coding DNA: TGTGCCAGCAGCCAAGCGTCCTCCTACGAGCAGTACTTC. It translates to CASSQASSYEQYF.